These T cell receptor beta chains were read from a single sample in a study of hypomethylating agent response in myelodysplastic syndrome. Produced via immunoSEQ multiplex PCR; TCRdb's table is partial and in-frame only. The data show a few thousand clones, with about 81% seen just once and about 15% held by the top ten. Sequenced here: bone marrow, sampled before or after starting hypomethylating agent treatment for myelodysplastic syndrome (not recorded which). The receptors stem from a human donor with myelodysplastic syndrome. CDR3s include the opening cysteine and the closing phenylalanine or tryptophan. The D gene is left open where the match is weak. For some rows the clone size is stated as once, few or many, or as a class when expanded; others skip it.

D gene: .
J gene: TRBJ2-5
clone size: .
V gene: TRBV7-6
CDR3 protein: CASSLIGGSQETQYF
CDR3 DNA: TGTGCCAGCAGCTTAATCGGGGGCAGCCAAGAGACCCAGTACTTC

D gene: TRBD2
J gene: TRBJ2-2
clone size: .
V gene: TRBV11-2
CDR3 protein: CASSLGIRGAGELFF
CDR3 DNA: TGTGCCAGCAGCTTAGGTATCCGGGGGGCCGGGGAGCTGTTTTTT

D gene: .
J gene: TRBJ1-4
clone size: .
V gene: TRBV10-3
CDR3 protein: CAISESGGFNEKLFF
CDR3 DNA: TGTGCCATCAGTGAGTCAGGGGGTTTTAATGAAAAACTGTTTTTT

D gene: .
J gene: TRBJ2-7
clone size: .
V gene: TRBV6-1
CDR3 protein: CASSQQGLSYEQYF
CDR3 DNA: TGTGCCAGCAGTCAACAGGGATTGAGCTACGAGCAGTACTTC

D gene: .
J gene: TRBJ1-6
clone size: few
V gene: TRBV13
CDR3 protein: CASTPGRRNSPLHF
CDR3 DNA: TGTGCCAGCACCCCCGGCAGACGAAATTCACCCCTCCACTTT

D gene: .
J gene: TRBJ2-3
clone size: .
V gene: TRBV12-5
CDR3 protein: CASGLVPTLDTQYF
CDR3 DNA: TGTGCTAGTGGTTTGGTACCCACTCTAGATACGCAGTATTTT

D gene: TRBD1
J gene: TRBJ2-5
clone size: .
V gene: TRBV7-8
CDR3 protein: CASSLGQGGRETQYF
CDR3 DNA: TGTGCCAGCAGCTTAGGACAGGGGGGAAGGGAGACCCAGTACTTC

D gene: .
J gene: TRBJ2-3
clone size: .
V gene: TRBV20-1
CDR3 protein: CSGDVTDTQYF
CDR3 DNA: TGCAGTGGAGACGTCACAGATACGCAGTATTTT

D gene: .
J gene: TRBJ2-2
clone size: .
V gene: TRBV11-2
CDR3 protein: CASSLISAGTRFTGELFF
CDR3 DNA: TGTGCCAGCAGCTTAATCTCCGCCGGGACACGATTTACCGGGGAGCTGTTTTTT

D gene: .
J gene: TRBJ2-3
clone size: .
V gene: TRBV5-4
CDR3 protein: CASSSDYPHYTDTQYF
CDR3 DNA: TGTGCCAGCAGCTCGGACTATCCCCACTACACAGATACGCAGTATTTT

D gene: .
J gene: TRBJ1-1
clone size: once
V gene: TRBV29-1
CDR3 protein: CSVGFWDTEAFF
CDR3 DNA: TGCAGCGTTGGCTTCTGGGACACTGAAGCTTTCTTT

D gene: TRBD1
J gene: TRBJ1-2
clone size: .
V gene: TRBV30
CDR3 protein: CAWSLGQGYGYTF
CDR3 DNA: TGTGCCTGGAGCCTGGGACAGGGGTATGGCTACACCTTC

D gene: .
J gene: TRBJ2-2
clone size: few
V gene: TRBV19
CDR3 protein: CASIGGPWGGELFF
CDR3 DNA: TGTGCCAGTATCGGGGGGCCCTGGGGCGGGGAGCTGTTTTTT

D gene: .
J gene: TRBJ2-7
clone size: .
V gene: TRBV6-6
CDR3 protein: CASSYKGGRFEEQYF
CDR3 DNA: TGTGCCAGCAGTTACAAGGGCGGCAGGTTTGAGGAGCAGTACTTC

D gene: .
J gene: TRBJ1-1
clone size: few
V gene: TRBV28
CDR3 protein: CASSLELQYTEAFF
CDR3 DNA: TGTGCCAGCAGTTTGGAACTTCAGTACACTGAAGCTTTCTTT

D gene: .
J gene: TRBJ1-2
clone size: .
V gene: TRBV7-2
CDR3 protein: CASSPSSGRSNYGYTF
CDR3 DNA: TGTGCCAGCAGCCCGTCGTCGGGCAGGAGTAACTATGGCTACACCTTC

D gene: TRBD2
J gene: TRBJ2-1
clone size: .
V gene: TRBV10-3
CDR3 protein: CAISESGGKGNEQFF
CDR3 DNA: TGTGCCATCAGTGAGTCGGGAGGGAAGGGCAATGAGCAGTTCTTC

D gene: .
J gene: TRBJ2-5
clone size: .
V gene: TRBV5-4
CDR3 protein: CASSLRQSKETQYF
CDR3 DNA: TGTGCCAGCAGCCTCCGGCAGTCCAAAGAGACCCAGTACTTC

D gene: .
J gene: TRBJ2-5
clone size: .
V gene: TRBV29-1
CDR3 protein: CSVEGWADQETQYF
CDR3 DNA: TGCAGCGTTGAAGGATGGGCAGACCAAGAGACCCAGTACTTC

D gene: .
J gene: TRBJ2-7
clone size: .
V gene: TRBV10-2
CDR3 protein: CASSPPGVYEQYF
CDR3 DNA: TGCGCCAGCAGTCCCCCCGGGGTCTACGAGCAGTACTTC

D gene: .
J gene: TRBJ1-2
clone size: .
V gene: TRBV4-1
CDR3 protein: CASSRSWGEDYTF
CDR3 DNA: TGCGCCAGCAGCCGTAGCTGGGGGGAGGACTACACCTTC

D gene: .
J gene: TRBJ2-2
clone size: .
V gene: TRBV21-1
CDR3 protein: CASSVRVAALNTGELFF
CDR3 DNA: TGTGCCAGCAGTGTCAGGGTGGCAGCTTTGAACACCGGGGAGCTGTTTTTT

D gene: .
J gene: TRBJ1-2
clone size: .
V gene: TRBV21-1
CDR3 protein: CASSSARDNYGYTF
CDR3 DNA: TGTGCCAGCAGTTCGGCCCGGGACAACTATGGCTACACCTTC

D gene: .
J gene: TRBJ1-3
clone size: .
V gene: TRBV6-6
CDR3 protein: CASSSGGNTIYF
CDR3 DNA: TGTGCCAGCAGTTCGGGTGGAAACACCATATATTTT

D gene: .
J gene: TRBJ1-4
clone size: .
V gene: TRBV6-5
CDR3 protein: CASSSTGRGNEKLFF
CDR3 DNA: TGTGCCAGCAGTTCCACAGGGAGGGGGAATGAAAAACTGTTTTTT

D gene: .
J gene: TRBJ1-1
clone size: few
V gene: TRBV7-9
CDR3 protein: CASSLDMANTEAFF
CDR3 DNA: TGTGCCAGCAGCCTTGACATGGCGAACACTGAAGCTTTCTTT

D gene: .
J gene: TRBJ1-2
clone size: .
V gene: TRBV10-2
CDR3 protein: CASRDGTGAYYGYTF
CDR3 DNA: TGCGCCAGCAGGGATGGGACTGGGGCTTACTATGGCTACACCTTC

D gene: TRBD1
J gene: TRBJ1-4
clone size: .
V gene: TRBV2
CDR3 protein: CASSNSQGGNEKLFF
CDR3 DNA: TGTGCCAGCAGTAATTCCCAGGGGGGTAATGAAAAACTGTTTTTT

D gene: TRBD1
J gene: TRBJ1-5
clone size: .
V gene: TRBV7-2
CDR3 protein: CASSLQGVSNQPQHF
CDR3 DNA: TGTGCCAGCAGCTTACAGGGGGTTAGCAATCAGCCCCAGCATTTT

D gene: .
J gene: TRBJ2-5
clone size: .
V gene: TRBV29-1
CDR3 protein: CSVDRTETQYF
CDR3 DNA: TGCAGCGTTGACCGTACGGAGACCCAGTACTTC

D gene: .
J gene: TRBJ1-4
clone size: .
V gene: TRBV6-1
CDR3 protein: CASMGPATNEKLFF
CDR3 DNA: TGTGCCAGCATGGGGCCGGCAACTAATGAAAAACTGTTTTTT

D gene: .
J gene: TRBJ2-2
clone size: .
V gene: TRBV5-4
CDR3 protein: CASSGVVTGELFF
CDR3 DNA: TGTGCCAGCAGCGGAGTTGTAACCGGGGAGCTGTTTTTT

D gene: TRBD1
J gene: TRBJ2-7
clone size: once
V gene: TRBV27
CDR3 protein: CASRRSGGNSYEQYF
CDR3 DNA: TGTGCCAGCAGGCGCTCAGGGGGCAATTCCTACGAGCAGTACTTC

D gene: .
J gene: TRBJ1-2
clone size: .
V gene: TRBV28
CDR3 protein: CASSSGRWEGRLYGYTF
CDR3 DNA: TGTGCCAGCAGTTCAGGACGGTGGGAGGGACGACTGTATGGCTACACCTTC

D gene: .
J gene: TRBJ1-1
clone size: few
V gene: TRBV28
CDR3 protein: CASSPPRGNTEAFF
CDR3 DNA: TGTGCCAGCAGTCCGCCGAGGGGGAACACTGAAGCTTTCTTT

D gene: TRBD1
J gene: TRBJ1-1
clone size: .
V gene: TRBV6-1
CDR3 protein: CASSLAPGQGAVAFF
CDR3 DNA: TGTGCCAGCAGCCTCGCACCGGGACAGGGGGCTGTAGCTTTCTTT